Listed here are 25 T cell receptor beta chains from one sample, sequenced in a study of identical twins (dated by TCRdb to 2016 to 2018). Receptor amplification or capture employed 5' RACE. Reads for this sample came from an Illumina HiSeq 2000. Using fastp at Q25 and MiXCR, TCRdb reprocessed the public reads and kept productive beta chains. Identical CDR3 proteins give one entry, which carries the most common genes and DNA. The sample has just over 500,000 distinct CDR3 sequences on record, approximately 22% of them singletons. Around 1% of the sample is held by the ten biggest clonotypes. This same sample was also part of a study on T cells expressing NK-cell markers.

Sequenced material: CD4+ T cells sorted from blood. The receptors come from a woman aged 18-29 years in good health.

This clonotype has more than one count but fewer than ten. This sequence joins TRBV20-1 and TRBJ2-3, with TRBD1 identical over 7 bases. The CDR3 runs to 13 residues. Trimming removed 2 bases from V and 4 bases from J; junction bases left unmatched: 3. CDR1 is DFQATT, CDR2 SNEGSKA, per germline (reference sequence). CDR3 loop: CSARWTGSDTQYF. The CDR3 DNA reads as TGCAGTGCTAGATGGACAGGATCAGATACGCAGTATTTT.

The rearrangement uses TRBV7-2 and TRBJ2-5; 7 nucleotides line up with TRBD2. The CDR3 totals 14 residues. V trimming: 5 bases; J trimming: 5 bases; junction bases outside the gene matches: 8. Per the germline V gene, CDR1 is SGHTA and CDR2 is FQGNSA. CDR3 in DNA: TGTGCCAGCAGCGTCCTAGGACTAGTGGAGACCCAGTACTTC. It encodes CASSVLGLVETQYF.

This clonotype occurred a few times. The chain is built from TRBV20-1 and TRBJ2-6; 7 bases are shared with TRBD1. J lost 0 bases, V lost 2 bases, and 7 bases had no gene match. The CDR3 contains 17 residues. The germline V gene has CDR1 DFQATT and CDR2 SNEGSKA (reference sequence). CDR3 bases: TGCAGTGCTAGACGCCTAGGACAGGCCTCTGGGGCCAACGTCCTGACTTTC. Translating it yields CSARRLGQASGANVLTF.

This clonotype was seen more than once but under ten times. CDR3 nucleotides: TGTGCCAGCAGCTCTCCGGTGGAGGGAGTAAACACCGGGGAGCTGTTTTTT. The encoded protein is CASSSPVEGVNTGELFF. J is TRBJ2-2 and V is TRBV7-9; a possible D gene is TRBD2 (6 bases). The germline V gene has CDR1 SEHNR and CDR2 FQNEAQ (reference sequence). This CDR3 is built from 17 residues. Trimming took 4 bases from V and 2 from J, leaving 17 bases between them.

The chain couples TRBV6-4 to TRBJ2-1, with a weak D call TRBD1 (5 bases). V lost 5 bases to trimming and J lost 3 bases, with 14 bases between them. The CDR3 is 15 residues long. CDR1 is MRHNA and CDR2 is SNTAGT in the germline V gene. In nucleotides, the CDR3 is TGTGCCAGCAGTCTCGCCGGACAAAGCTACAATGAGCAGTTCTTC. This translates into CASSLAGQSYNEQFF.

This clonotype was picked up a small number of times. The chain employs TRBV12-3 or TRBV12-4 and TRBJ2-4; D might be TRBD1 (6 bases). There are 16 residues in the CDR3. Trimming removed 6 bases from V and 3 bases from J, with 18 bases in between. In DNA, the CDR3 is TGTGCCAGCAGCGCCCAGGGGACGTTGGGCAAAAACATTCAGTACTTC. Translation: CASSAQGTLGKNIQYF.

The chain carries TRBV2 and TRBJ1-2; a weak D match, TRBD1 (5 bases). Germline CDR1 SNHLY, CDR2 FYNNEI. This CDR3 has 14 amino acids. The V end was cut by 4 bases, the J end by 5 bases, with 14 bases between. The CDR3 coding sequence is TGTGCCAGCAGTGGGGACGGCCGTGGGTATGGCTACACCTTC. Protein product: CASSGDGRGYGYTF.

This clonotype showed up just a few times. This chain links TRBV12-3 or TRBV12-4 with TRBJ2-7; D is unresolved. CDR3 length: 13 residues. V shed 8 bases and J shed 0 bases, with 11 bases lying between them. The CDR3 sequence is CASVPDGSYEQYF. The CDR3 nucleotides are TGTGCCAGCGTCCCTGACGGCTCCTACGAGCAGTACTTC.

There are a few counts of this clonotype. V gene TRBV5-1 combines with J gene TRBJ2-3; the match to TRBD2 covers 10 bases. The CDR3 sequence is 18 residues long. Trimming at V came to 4 bases and at J to 0 bases, leaving 11 bases not matched to a gene. Germline V CDR1 and CDR2: SGHRS, YFSETQ. CDR3 sequence reads: CASSRSASGGPSTDTQYF. The CDR3 DNA reads as TGCGCCAGCAGCCGGTCGGCTAGCGGGGGCCCTAGCACAGATACGCAGTATTTT.

The chain joins TRBV5-5 to TRBJ2-1; 10 bases map to TRBD2. The germline V gene encodes CDR1 SGHKS and CDR2 YYEKEE (reference sequence). This CDR3 region has 16 residues. Unmatched junction bases numbered 7, after V lost 0 bases and J lost 7 bases. The CDR3 loop is CASSLGSSGSHNEQFF. Here the CDR3 DNA reads TGTGCCAGCAGCTTGGGGTCTAGCGGGAGTCATAATGAGCAGTTCTTC.

This chain connects TRBV10-3 to TRBJ2-3, with D possibly TRBD2 on 6 matching bases. The V gene lost 11 bases and the J gene lost 5 bases, with 17 bases spanning the gap. This CDR3 has 13 amino acids. Germline values: CDR1 ENHRY, CDR2 SYGVKD. The CDR3 DNA reads TGTGCCGCCGCCGGAGGGGTAGTAGATACGCAGTATTTT. Its translation: CAAAGGVVDTQYF.

The chain employs TRBV20-1 and TRBJ2-3, with D perhaps given as TRBD1 or TRBD2 (5 bases each). V lost 5 bases to trimming and J lost 6 bases, with 15 bases between them. Germline V gives CDR1 DFQATT, CDR2 SNEGSKA (reference sequence). The CDR3 is 13 residues long. The DNA of the CDR3 is TGCAGTGCTGACCCTTTCAGGGAGGATACGCAGTATTTT. This gives the protein CSADPFREDTQYF.

This chain uses TRBV2 with TRBJ2-3; maybe TRBD2 (6 bases). V was cut by 4 bases and J by 1 base, with 21 bases left in between. The CDR3 has 18 amino acids. The germline V gene encodes CDR1 SNHLY and CDR2 FYNNEI. CDR3: CASSATLGRGFGTDTQYF. CDR3 in DNA: TGTGCCAGCAGTGCGACCCTAGGGCGGGGTTTCGGCACAGATACGCAGTATTTT.

This clonotype was detected a few times. The chain couples TRBV20-1 to TRBJ2-4; 10 nucleotides agree with TRBD2. The V gene's germline CDR1 is DFQATT and CDR2 SNEGSKA (reference sequence). V was pared by 3 bases and J by 3 bases, with 11 bases of the junction left unmatched. The CDR3 extends over 17 amino acids. In DNA, the CDR3 is TGCAGTGCTAGTCCCACCCTAGCGGGAGCGGTCAAAAACATTCAGTACTTC. Translated, it gives CSASPTLAGAVKNIQYF.

V usage is TRBV7-8 and J usage is TRBJ2-7; TRBD2 matches at 8 bases. V was pared by 3 bases and J by 3 bases, with 7 bases of the junction left unmatched. The CDR3 has 15 amino acids. In germline, CDR1 is SGHVS, CDR2 FQNEAQ. The CDR3 region is CASSFLAGTLYEQYF. CDR3 bases: TGTGCCAGCAGCTTTTTAGCGGGAACCCTCTACGAGCAGTACTTC.

This clonotype has a handful of counts. The rearrangement uses TRBV9 and TRBJ2-2; D gene ambiguous. CDR1 and CDR2 from the germline V gene are SGDLS and YYNGEE. V gave up 4 bases and J gave up 4 bases, with 14 bases separating them. The CDR3 is 15 residues long. For the CDR3, the DNA is TGTGCCAGCAGCCCCCTCTCTTCGCTCACCGGGGAGCTGTTTTTT. Its protein product is CASSPLSSLTGELFF.

J is TRBJ2-3 and V is TRBV20-1; possible D gene TRBD2, 6 bases. The germline CDR1 and CDR2 sequences are DFQATT and SNEGSKA (reference sequence). This CDR3 contains 15 residues. Trimming took off 4 bases at V and 3 bases at J, with 17 bases between the two ends. CDR3 sequence reads: CSAKAPGVNTDTQYF. The CDR3 nucleotides are TGCAGTGCTAAAGCCCCGGGGGTTAATACAGATACGCAGTATTTT.

This chain joins TRBV20-1 and TRBJ2-3; no definite D call. CDR1 and CDR2 from the germline V gene are DFQATT and SNEGSKA (reference sequence). The CDR3 spans 15 residues. V lost 6 bases to trimming and J lost 0 bases, with 16 bases between them. CDR3: CSALKAVTSTDTQYF. CDR3 DNA sequence: TGCAGTGCCCTGAAGGCAGTGACTAGCACAGATACGCAGTATTTT.

V gene TRBV6-1 combines with J gene TRBJ1-2; 7 bases are shared with TRBD1. CDR1 MNHNS and CDR2 SASEGT come from the germline V gene. Trimming cost V 8 bases and J 5 bases; bases outside gene matches: 14. The CDR3 is 15 residues long. In DNA form, the CDR3 reads TGTGCCAGCCTCGCACTCGGGACAGACGTTTATGGCTACACCTTC. As protein: CASLALGTDVYGYTF.

This clonotype has more than one count but fewer than ten. An end of the junction does not agree with germline; a read error may underlie this. The gene calls are TRBV18 and TRBJ2-1; TRBD1 matches 7 bases. Germline V gene lookup returns CDR1 KGHSH and CDR2 LQKENI. CDR3 length equals 15 residues. The CDR3 sequence: CASAPTGVSYNEQFF. In nucleotides, the CDR3 is TGTGCCAGCGCACCAACAGGGGTCTCTTACAATGAGCAGTTCTTC.

The chain recombines TRBV20-1 with TRBJ2-2; unclear D gene. The CDR3 spans 11 residues. In germline, CDR1 is DFQATT, CDR2 SNEGSKA (reference sequence). Trimming cost V 0 bases and J 8 bases, with 4 bases left between them. CDR3 nucleotide sequence: TGCAGTGCTAGAGATTATGGGGAGCTGTTTTTT. As protein: CSARDYGELFF.

The CDR3 here is CASSFWPSGGNEQFF. CDR3 nucleotides: TGTGCCAGCAGCTTTTGGCCTAGCGGAGGAAATGAGCAGTTCTTC. This chain joins TRBV5-6 and TRBJ2-1; 7 bases line up with TRBD2. J was trimmed by 7 bases and V by 2 bases; bases with no gene match: 9. The CDR3 is 15 residues long. Germline V gene lookup returns CDR1 SGHDT and CDR2 YYEEEE. The variable domain in full, completed from reference TRBV5-6 and TRBJ2-1, reads DAGVTQSPTHLIKTRGQQVTLRCSPKSGHDTVSWYQQALGQGPQFIFQYYEEEERQRGNFPDRFSGHQFPNYSSELNVNALLLGDSALYLCASSFWPSGGNEQFFGPGTRLTVL.

This clonotype has a count of ten or more. The chain couples TRBV5-1 to TRBJ2-5; 9 positions agree with TRBD1. This CDR3 has 16 amino acids. The germline V gene encodes CDR1 SGHRS and CDR2 YFSETQ. Trimming cost V 4 bases and J 5 bases; bases outside gene matches: 12. The CDR3 is CASSISGTGREETQYF. The CDR3 nucleotides are TGCGCCAGCAGCATATCCGGGACAGGGAGAGAGGAGACCCAGTACTTC.

V gene TRBV20-1 combines with J gene TRBJ2-1; 8 bases are shared with TRBD1. J lost 9 bases, V lost 6 bases, and 13 bases had no gene match. Per the germline V gene, CDR1 is DFQATT and CDR2 is SNEGSKA (reference sequence). This CDR3 spans 14 amino acids. CDR3 in amino acids: CSARQGPLGGEQFF. The CDR3 bases are TGCAGTGCCAGACAGGGGCCCCTTGGTGGTGAGCAGTTCTTC.

V gene TRBV20-1 combines with J gene TRBJ2-1, with TRBD2 identical over 8 bases. V shed 3 bases, J shed 9 bases, and the junction held 13 bases outside the gene matches. Germline values: CDR1 DFQATT, CDR2 SNEGSKA (reference sequence). CDR3 length: 15 amino acids. CDR3 sequence: CSARDPGLAAFEQFF. As DNA, the CDR3 is TGCAGTGCTAGGGACCCCGGACTAGCTGCTTTTGAGCAGTTCTTC.